Reported below is one TCR beta chain. CDR1 SGHRS and CDR2 YFSETQ come from the germline V gene. The V segment lost 5 bases and the J segment 0 bases; nucleotides outside the gene matches: 9. There are 16 residues in the CDR3. PCR involved 60 Vbeta and 13 Jbeta primers. Method: immunoSEQ multiplex PCR; TCRdb's copy keeps in-frame clones and lacks some. The sample lists more than 50,000 clones, over 65% seen once, with under 45% in the top ten. The source of the sample is a study of cytomegalovirus exposure and HLA in healthy donors. What was sequenced was PBMCs. The clonotype was recovered from a man aged 40-50 years in good health and CMV-seropositive. V gene TRBV5-1 combines with J gene TRBJ2-7, with 9 bases fitting TRBD1. The CDR3 region is CASSRVGQGDSYEQYF. The CDR3 DNA is TGCGCCAGCAGTCGAGTGGGACAGGGTGACTCCTACGAGCAGTACTTC.